The clone carrying this T cell receptor beta chain has a count of ten or more. Its antigen is not identified. TCRdb recomputed calls from the 5' RACE reads with MiXCR, one row per CDR3 protein. The sample consists of around 490,000 distinct CDR3 sequences, approximately 5% of them appearing once. The data derive from a study of CD8 T cells in ankylosing spondylitis. Whole-study findings and limits: Among TCR beta sequences, a motif of under 10 highly homologous variants appeared characteristic of ankylosing spondylitis blood.

V was clipped by 5 bases and J by 0 bases; unmatched bases: 2. This CDR3 has 13 residues. Germline lookup yields CDR1 DFQATT and CDR2 SNEGSKA (reference sequence). This rearrangement joins TRBV20-1 to TRBJ1-2; TRBD1 aligns across 8 bases. The sequenced material came from blood, either unsorted or a sorted T cell fraction (not recorded which). The receptor was derived from a male donor with ankylosing spondylitis. CDR3 protein: CSALQGANYGYTF. CDR3 sequence (DNA): TGCAGTGCTCTACAGGGGGCTAACTATGGCTACACCTTC.